This T cell receptor (beta chain) was identified in a study of cytomegalovirus exposure and HLA in healthy donors. Study details: Around 180 million T cells yielded roughly 120 million unique TCR beta sequences in earlier analysis.

The study's findings and limits: Later analysis associated a missense DCLRE1C variant with TCR beta V- and J-gene trimming. In all likelihood, a cluster of highly shared sequence variants was a sequencing artifact. According to a later analysis, most TCR beta chains associated with CMV appeared HLA-restricted.

With respect to this clone: Its matching antigen is unknown.

The PCR contained 60 Vbeta and 13 Jbeta primers. Repertoires were generated with immunoSEQ multiplex PCR, while TCRdb's copy carries only in-frame clones and drops some. Seen in this sample are some 150,000 clones; the ten most common clones hold 2.2%. The germline V gene has CDR1 SGHRS and CDR2 YFSETQ. V lost 4 bases to trimming and J lost 7 bases; unmatched junction nucleotides: 6. This CDR3 is 14 amino acids long. This TCR was sampled from a woman between 18 and 30 years old in good health and CMV-seronegative. The sequencing sample was made of PBMCs. The genes are TRBV5-1 and TRBJ2-1, with 9 positions matching TRBD2. The CDR3 here is CASSPRSGSNEQFF. The DNA of the CDR3 is TGCGCCAGCAGCCCACGTAGCGGGAGTAATGAGCAGTTCTTC.